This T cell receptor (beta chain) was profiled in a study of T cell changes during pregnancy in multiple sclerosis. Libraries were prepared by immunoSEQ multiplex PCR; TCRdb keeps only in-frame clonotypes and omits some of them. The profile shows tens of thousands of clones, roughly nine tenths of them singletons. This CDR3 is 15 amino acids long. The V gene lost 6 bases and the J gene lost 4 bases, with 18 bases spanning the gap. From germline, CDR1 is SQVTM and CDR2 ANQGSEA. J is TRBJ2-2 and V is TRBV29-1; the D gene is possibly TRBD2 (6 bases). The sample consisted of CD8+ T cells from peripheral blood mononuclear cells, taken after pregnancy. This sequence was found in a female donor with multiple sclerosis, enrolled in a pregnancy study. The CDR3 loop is CSVRPGLSATGELFF. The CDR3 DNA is TGCAGCGTCCGACCGGGACTTTCGGCCACCGGGGAGCTGTTTTTT.